This TCR beta chain was sequenced during a study of naive and memory T cell subsets. Only a few counts were recorded for this clonotype. Its antigen is still unknown. Whole-study results and caveats: A few larger clonotypes appeared in naive repertoires, especially CD8, possibly memory cells re-expressing CD45RA.

V shed 4 bases and J 1 base; nucleotides not matched to a gene: 4. The length of the CDR3 is 15 residues. The germline CDR1 and CDR2 sequences are ENHRY and SYGVKD. Both TRBC1 and TRBC2 were covered by a beta constant-region primer of two equimolar oligonucleotides. Nested alpha and beta constant-region primers with the SP2 primer drove four PCR rounds on ligated cDNA. TCRdb reprocessed the UMI-ligation and nested PCR reads via MiXCR and lists one record per CDR3 protein. This sample yields about 150,000 distinct CDR3 sequences, of which approximately 22% are seen a single time; approximately 0.1% belongs to the top ten.

The receptor comes from a human donor in good health. The rearrangement links TRBV10-3 to TRBJ2-5; 9 bases match TRBD2. Material for sequencing was naive CD4+ T cells from blood. CDR3 coding DNA: TGTGCCATCAGTGTCCTAGCGGGAATCCAAGAGACCCAGTACTTC. As protein: CAISVLAGIQETQYF.